This TCR beta chain is drawn from a study of cytomegalovirus exposure and HLA in healthy donors. V lost 6 bases to trimming and J lost 5 bases; unmatched junction nucleotides: 9. The CDR3 length is 15 residues. CDR1 is MDHEN, CDR2 SYDVKM, per germline. The PCR had 60 Vbeta and 13 Jbeta primers. Produced via immunoSEQ multiplex PCR; TCRdb's table is partial and in-frame only. The clone table shows approximately 120,000 clones, with the ten largest holding less than 2.5%. Sequences were obtained from PBMCs. The source of this sequence is a woman aged 60-75 years in good health and CMV-seronegative. This sequence joins TRBV28 and TRBJ2-2, with TRBD1 identical over 7 bases. The CDR3 loop reads CASRDREKGTGELFF. The CDR3 nucleotides are TGTGCCAGCAGAGACAGGGAAAAGGGAACCGGGGAGCTGTTTTTT.